The text below deals with one TCR beta chain. The data were obtained in a study of cytomegalovirus exposure and HLA in healthy donors. Use of 60 Vbeta and 13 Jbeta primers characterized the PCR. Libraries were prepared by immunoSEQ multiplex PCR; TCRdb keeps only in-frame clonotypes and omits some of them. This table has roughly 150,000 clones, 65% to 85% appearing once. J lost 6 bases, V lost 0 bases, and 1 base had no gene match. Germline CDR1 reads SGHRS; CDR2 reads YFSETQ. This CDR3 region has 14 residues. The chain has TRBV5-1 and TRBJ2-3; 10 bases are a match to TRBD1. The sequencing input was PBMCs. This receptor was taken from a woman aged 45-65 years in good health and CMV-seropositive. The chain's CDR3 is CASSLGGQGDTQYF. The CDR3 DNA is TGCGCCAGCAGCTTGGGGGGACAGGGGGATACGCAGTATTTT.